The clone carrying this T cell receptor (beta chain) showed up just once. The V gene lost 4 bases and the J gene lost 0 bases, with 9 bases spanning the gap. The CDR3 contains 14 residues. Germline CDR1 and CDR2: MNHEY and SVGEGT. These data come from a study of T cell responses to AZD1222 COVID-19 vaccine. The repertoire was sequenced with immunoSEQ multiplex PCR; TCRdb's copy has only in-frame clones and lacks some. The sample includes 110,000 to 150,000 clones, 70% to 90% of them seen just once. The origin of this receptor is an adult in good health. V usage is TRBV6-2 or TRBV6-3 and J usage is TRBJ1-1; no clear D gene. The sequencing here drew on peripheral blood, taken on day 0 of AZD1222 vaccination. DNA of the CDR3: TGTGCCAGCAGTTTCGCCGGGGTGAACACTGAAGCTTTCTTT. As protein: CASSFAGVNTEAFF.